This is a list of T cell receptor beta chains from one sample in a study of shared clonotypes between healthy human individuals. Produced via immunoSEQ multiplex PCR; TCRdb's table is partial and in-frame only. The sample lists roughly 1.5 million clones; approximately 98% were seen once. Sequencing was carried out using naive CD4+ T cells sorted from blood. These TCRs come from a man aged 25-45 years in good health. Both conserved end residues are part of each CDR3. The D gene is left open where the match is weak. A clone size is listed for some rows: how often the clone was seen (once, few, many), or a class if it is expanded.

CDR3aa: CASSDIRGWAEAFF
CDR3nt: TGTGCCAGCAGCGATATAAGGGGTTGGGCTGAAGCTTTCTTT
d_gene: .
abundance: .
j_gene: TRBJ1-1
v_gene: TRBV7-2

CDR3aa: CASLEANTGELFF
CDR3nt: TGTGCCAGCCTTGAGGCGAACACCGGGGAGCTGTTTTTT
d_gene: .
abundance: .
j_gene: TRBJ2-2
v_gene: TRBV5-4

CDR3aa: CASSSRGYTEAFF
CDR3nt: TGTGCCAGCAGCTCCAGGGGATACACTGAAGCTTTCTTT
d_gene: .
abundance: .
j_gene: TRBJ1-1
v_gene: TRBV7-9

CDR3aa: CASSFPQGAPSNYGYTF
CDR3nt: TGTGCCAGCAGTTTCCCCCAGGGGGCACCATCTAACTATGGCTACACCTTC
d_gene: TRBD1
abundance: .
j_gene: TRBJ1-2
v_gene: TRBV28

CDR3aa: CASSLHPGQLEETQYF
CDR3nt: TGTGCCAGCAGCTTACACCCCGGACAGCTAGAAGAGACCCAGTACTTC
d_gene: .
abundance: .
j_gene: TRBJ2-5
v_gene: TRBV11-2

CDR3aa: CASITGQAGGYNEQFF
CDR3nt: TGTGCCAGCATCACTGGACAAGCGGGGGGTTACAATGAGCAGTTCTTC
d_gene: TRBD2
abundance: .
j_gene: TRBJ2-1
v_gene: TRBV7-2

CDR3aa: CASSRGLAGEDEQYF
CDR3nt: TGTGCCAGCTCACGGGGACTAGCGGGAGAGGACGAGCAGTACTTC
d_gene: TRBD2
abundance: .
j_gene: TRBJ2-7
v_gene: TRBV18

CDR3aa: CASSSPPGHEQYF
CDR3nt: TGTGCCAGCAGCTCACCCCCCGGGCACGAGCAGTACTTC
d_gene: .
abundance: .
j_gene: TRBJ2-7
v_gene: TRBV5-4

CDR3aa: CASSPAGTPLRDNEQFF
CDR3nt: TGTGCCAGCAGCCCTGCCGGGACCCCCCTCAGGGACAATGAGCAGTTCTTC
d_gene: .
abundance: .
j_gene: TRBJ2-1
v_gene: TRBV5-4

CDR3aa: CASSPNTGANVLTF
CDR3nt: TGTGCCAGCTCACCCAACACTGGGGCCAACGTCCTGACTTTC
d_gene: .
abundance: once
j_gene: TRBJ2-6
v_gene: TRBV18

CDR3aa: CASSPTGMMAHSNQPQHF
CDR3nt: TGTGCCAGCTCGCCGACAGGGATGATGGCCCATAGCAATCAGCCCCAGCATTTT
d_gene: TRBD1
abundance: .
j_gene: TRBJ1-5
v_gene: TRBV18

CDR3aa: CASSLGDRKGQWVQPQHF
CDR3nt: TGTGCCAGCAGCTTAGGGGACAGAAAGGGCCAATGGGTTCAGCCCCAGCATTTT
d_gene: TRBD1
abundance: .
j_gene: TRBJ1-5
v_gene: TRBV7-2

CDR3aa: CASSFEGAETQYF
CDR3nt: TGTGCCAGCAGCTTTGAGGGGGCAGAGACCCAGTACTTC
d_gene: TRBD1
abundance: .
j_gene: TRBJ2-5
v_gene: TRBV11-2

CDR3aa: CASRASPSTGWSPEQYF
CDR3nt: TGTGCCAGCAGAGCCTCGCCTTCGACAGGGTGGTCTCCCGAGCAGTACTTC
d_gene: TRBD1
abundance: once
j_gene: TRBJ2-7
v_gene: TRBV7-9

CDR3aa: CASSSFSGYTF
CDR3nt: TGTGCCAGCAGCTCATTTAGCGGCTACACCTTC
d_gene: .
abundance: .
j_gene: TRBJ1-2
v_gene: TRBV7-9

CDR3aa: CASSPEGWGRYEQYF
CDR3nt: TGTGCCAGCTCACCAGAGGGATGGGGGCGTTACGAGCAGTACTTC
d_gene: .
abundance: .
j_gene: TRBJ2-7
v_gene: TRBV18

CDR3aa: CASSSVQGEELFF
CDR3nt: TGTGCCAGCAGCTCCGTACAGGGTGAGGAGCTGTTTTTT
d_gene: .
abundance: .
j_gene: TRBJ2-2
v_gene: TRBV7-2

CDR3aa: CASSDGTSELRIAKNIQYF
CDR3nt: TGCGCCAGCAGCGATGGGACTAGCGAGCTGAGGATAGCCAAAAACATTCAGTACTTC
d_gene: TRBD2
abundance: .
j_gene: TRBJ2-4
v_gene: TRBV10-2

CDR3aa: CASSPYGTADEAFF
CDR3nt: TGTGCCAGCAGTCCCTACGGGACAGCCGATGAAGCTTTCTTT
d_gene: TRBD1
abundance: .
j_gene: TRBJ1-1
v_gene: TRBV27

CDR3aa: CASKKGAAPGTGELFF
CDR3nt: TGTGCCAGCAAGAAAGGGGCGGCCCCCGGCACCGGGGAGCTGTTTTTT
d_gene: .
abundance: once
j_gene: TRBJ2-2
v_gene: TRBV2

CDR3aa: CSAGRTSGYSYEQYF
CDR3nt: TGCAGCGCCGGCCGGACTAGCGGGTACTCCTACGAGCAGTACTTC
d_gene: TRBD2
abundance: .
j_gene: TRBJ2-7
v_gene: TRBV29-1

CDR3aa: CASSLGEGTTYEQYF
CDR3nt: TGTGCCAGCAGCTTAGGAGAGGGCACAACCTACGAGCAGTACTTC
d_gene: .
abundance: .
j_gene: TRBJ2-7
v_gene: TRBV11-3

CDR3aa: CAISEPPGTEYGEKLFF
CDR3nt: TGTGCCATCAGTGAGCCCCCGGGGACAGAGTATGGAGAAAAACTGTTTTTT
d_gene: TRBD1
abundance: .
j_gene: TRBJ1-4
v_gene: TRBV10-3

CDR3aa: CASGDGARAQPQHF
CDR3nt: TGTGCCAGCGGGGATGGGGCAAGGGCTCAGCCCCAGCATTTT
d_gene: .
abundance: .
j_gene: TRBJ1-5
v_gene: TRBV2

CDR3aa: CASSLNPYEQYF
CDR3nt: TGTGCCAGCAGCTTAAATCCCTACGAGCAGTACTTC
d_gene: .
abundance: .
j_gene: TRBJ2-7
v_gene: TRBV7-9

CDR3aa: CASSPRVAGASYNEQFF
CDR3nt: TGTGCCAGCAGCCCGAGGGTAGCGGGGGCCAGTTACAATGAGCAGTTCTTC
d_gene: TRBD2
abundance: .
j_gene: TRBJ2-1
v_gene: TRBV7-6

CDR3aa: CATSRGTSRLTDTQYF
CDR3nt: TGTGCCACCAGCAGAGGAACCTCGCGGTTAACAGATACGCAGTATTTT
d_gene: .
abundance: .
j_gene: TRBJ2-3
v_gene: TRBV15

CDR3aa: CASSFGTGGQPQHF
CDR3nt: TGTGCCAGCAGCTTCGGGACAGGGGGTCAGCCCCAGCATTTT
d_gene: TRBD1
abundance: .
j_gene: TRBJ1-5
v_gene: TRBV7-2

CDR3aa: CATNDRGPDTEAFF
CDR3nt: TGTGCCACCAACGACAGGGGGCCGGATACTGAAGCTTTCTTT
d_gene: TRBD1
abundance: .
j_gene: TRBJ1-1
v_gene: TRBV15

CDR3aa: CASSEGDLAQPKLFF
CDR3nt: TGTGCCAGCAGTGAAGGGGACCTCGCCCAACCAAAACTGTTTTTT
d_gene: .
abundance: once
j_gene: TRBJ1-4
v_gene: TRBV25-1

CDR3aa: CASSQEKDVRETQYF
CDR3nt: TGCGCCAGCAGCCAAGAAAAGGATGTGAGGGAGACCCAGTACTTC
d_gene: .
abundance: .
j_gene: TRBJ2-5
v_gene: TRBV4-1

CDR3aa: CASSGGRRTGELFF
CDR3nt: TGCGCCAGCAGTGGCGGGAGGCGCACCGGGGAGCTGTTTTTT
d_gene: TRBD2
abundance: .
j_gene: TRBJ2-2
v_gene: TRBV10-1

CDR3aa: CASSPTGVGNTEAFF
CDR3nt: TGTGCCAGCTCACCAACAGGGGTGGGGAACACTGAAGCTTTCTTT
d_gene: TRBD1
abundance: .
j_gene: TRBJ1-1
v_gene: TRBV18

CDR3aa: CASSLSDVLTF
CDR3nt: TGTGCCAGCAGCCTCAGTGACGTCCTGACTTTC
d_gene: .
abundance: .
j_gene: TRBJ2-6
v_gene: TRBV9